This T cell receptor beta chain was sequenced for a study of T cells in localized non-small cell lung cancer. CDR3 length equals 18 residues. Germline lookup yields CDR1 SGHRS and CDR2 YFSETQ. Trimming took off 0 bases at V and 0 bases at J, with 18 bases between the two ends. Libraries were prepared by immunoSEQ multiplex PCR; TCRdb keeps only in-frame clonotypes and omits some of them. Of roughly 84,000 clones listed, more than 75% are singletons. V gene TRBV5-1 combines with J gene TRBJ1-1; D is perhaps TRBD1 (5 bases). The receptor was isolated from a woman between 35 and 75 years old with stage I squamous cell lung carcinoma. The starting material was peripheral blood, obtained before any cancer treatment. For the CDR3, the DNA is TGCGCCAGCAGCTTGGATCGGCCTAAGGGGTCCATGAACACTGAAGCTTTCTTT. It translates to CASSLDRPKGSMNTEAFF.